This T cell receptor beta chain originates from a study of regulatory T cells in long-lasting Graves disease. Study-level findings and limits: Those with persistent disease had in common more public clonotypes (2,741) than new patients (approximately 970). Persistent Graves' patients possessed reduced TCR diversity relative to recently diagnosed ones.

Note on this clonotype: What it binds is unknown. This may come from a read error, since a much larger clone is one base off.

The CDR3 length is 15 residues. CDR1 and CDR2 (germline): SGHAT, FQNNGV. Losses at the gene ends were 3 bases for V and 2 bases for J; bases not matched to a gene: 1. Time point indicated: newly diagnosed GD, antithyroid drugs for less than 3 months. PBMC-derived RNA was used for the TCR library. In each case, Graves' disease was diagnosed per American Thyroid Association guidelines. Arm-PCR of CDR3 regions and iRepertoire HTBI primers were the basis on which TCR beta libraries were built. TCRdb re-analysed the multiplex PCR reads in MiXCR, keeping a single row per CDR3 protein. The sample has 380,000 or so distinct CDR3 sequences; around 15% are singletons. These data were also reused for a study on T cells in Graves' hyperthyroidism and ophthalmopathy. Per that paper: The study used the HTBI primer set for a first-round RT-PCR of the TCR CDR3.

V usage is TRBV11-2 and J usage is TRBJ2-1; 10 bases agree with TRBD2. This TCR derives from a woman younger than 35 with Graves disease. This material consisted of peripheral blood mononuclear cells (PBMCs), taken at new diagnosis, from a patient treated with antithyroid drugs. CDR3 region: CASSFTSGAYNEQFF. In DNA form, the CDR3 reads TGTGCCAGCAGCTTTACTAGCGGGGCCTACAATGAGCAGTTCTTC.